Below, 29 T cell receptor beta chains from the same sample are listed, as sequenced in a study of human T cells and chemical hapten exposure. This sample's time point: pre-sensitization, week 0. Treatment specified: therapeutic diphenylcyclopropenone sensitization with weekly scalp DPC. TCRdb analysed the RACE reads with MiXCR anew, one entry per CDR3 protein. The sample has about 93,000 distinct CDR3 sequences; about 8.5% are singletons. The starting material was whole blood, obtained in connection with sensitization to the hapten diphenylcyclopropenone (DPC). These receptors originate from a man between 35 and 55 years old with alopecia areata. Some clones in this sample may be carry-over from other donors' samples.

The table lists this clonotype with many counts. This chain connects TRBV6-6 to TRBJ2-7; tentative D call: TRBD2 (5 bases). Germline loops: CDR1 MNHNY, CDR2 SVGAGI (reference sequence). V dropped 7 bases and J dropped 2 bases, with 15 bases sitting between them. The CDR3 contains 14 residues. CDR3 region: CASTEARETYEQYF. The DNA of the CDR3 is TGTGCCAGCACCGAGGCCCGGGAAACCTACGAGCAGTACTTC.

This clonotype was seen ten or more times. The chain recombines TRBV7-2 with TRBJ2-6; no reliable D call. Per germline, CDR1 SGHTA and CDR2 FQGNSA. CDR3 length: 13 amino acids. V was shortened by 5 bases and J by 5 bases, with 7 bases between the two germline ends. CDR3 protein: CASSPQWANVLTF. The CDR3 DNA follows: TGTGCCAGCAGCCCTCAATGGGCCAACGTCCTGACTTTC.

Concerning this clonotype itself: Likely a read error: the CDR3 ends without its conserved phenylalanine or tryptophan. It is unclear where the CDR3 begins or ends on the DNA, so no DNA is shown, and the CDR3 is as TCRdb lists it. The chain is built from TRBV4-2 and TRBJ1-1. CDR1 and CDR2 from the germline V gene are LGHNA and YNFKEQ. The CDR3 has 9 residues if both end residues are counted. CDR3 protein: CASSYRSYG.

This clonotype occurred many times. The chain has TRBV7-9 and TRBJ1-1; D not resolved. Deletions cut 3 bases from V and 1 base from J, with 9 bases between. The CDR3 runs 14 residues. The germline V gene has CDR1 SEHNR and CDR2 FQNEAQ (reference sequence). CDR3 DNA: TGTGCCAGCAGCTTTGATCGGGGGAACACTGAAGCTTTCTTT. It is translated as CASSFDRGNTEAFF.

This clonotype occurred many times. V and J are TRBV28 and TRBJ2-7; D unclear. V was cut by 1 base and J by 2 bases, with 6 bases left in between. CDR1 is MDHEN and CDR2 is SYDVKM in the germline V gene. This CDR3 spans 13 amino acids. The CDR3 reads CASSLSGPYEQYF. The DNA for the CDR3 is TGTGCCAGCAGTTTATCCGGGCCCTACGAGCAGTACTTC.

The chain employs TRBV21-1 and TRBJ2-7. TRBV21-1 is tagged as a pseudogene. The CDR3 sequence is 14 residues long. CDR3: CASSKRGRPYEQYV. In DNA form, the CDR3 reads TGTGCCAGCAGCAAACGGGGTCGTCCCTACGAGCAGTACGTC.

Ten or more counts support this clonotype. The V and J genes are TRBV6-6 and TRBJ2-7, with 7 bases fitting TRBD2. Germline values: CDR1 MNHNY, CDR2 SVGAGI (reference sequence). The CDR3 has 14 residues. V trimming: 4 bases; J trimming: 2 bases; junction bases outside the gene matches: 5. In DNA form, the CDR3 reads TGTGCCAGCAGTTCGCCCGGGACTACCTACGAGCAGTACGTC. It encodes CASSSPGTTYEQYV.

This clonotype occurred a few times. J is TRBJ2-3 and V is TRBV4-2; TRBD2 matches 7 bases. This CDR3 contains 17 residues. The ends lost 1 base at V and 1 base at J; junction bases unmatched: 8. Per germline, CDR1 LGHNA and CDR2 YNFKEQ. CDR3 nucleotides: TGTGCCAGCAGCCAAGGTCATAATCTAGCGGGCACAGATACGCAGTATTTT. Protein sequence: CASSQGHNLAGTDTQYF.

At least ten counts were recorded for this clonotype. This sequence joins TRBV6-2 or TRBV6-3 and TRBJ2-7, with 15 bases fitting TRBD2. The CDR3 is 14 amino acids. Germline values: CDR1 MNHEY, CDR2 SVGEGT. The CDR3 region is CASSYGAGTSGGNV. The CDR3 region has the DNA TGTGCCAGCAGTTACGGTGCCGGGACTAGCGGGGGGAACGTC.

This clonotype has more than one count but fewer than ten. The chain employs TRBV6-1 and TRBJ2-1, with 9 nucleotides matching TRBD1. Trimming at V came to 9 bases and at J to 4 bases, leaving 7 bases not matched to a gene. Germline V gene data show CDR1 as MNHNS and CDR2 as SASEGT. CDR3 length equals 14 residues. CDR3 coding DNA: TGTGCCAGTAAACCCGGGACAGGGTACAATGAGCAGTTCTTC. It specifies CASKPGTGYNEQFF.

The sample holds many counts of this clonotype. The rearrangement joins TRBV6-2 or TRBV6-3 to TRBJ1-1, with D unresolved. The CDR3 length is 14 residues. Trimming took 2 bases from V and 3 from J, leaving 10 bases between them. CDR1 and CDR2 from the germline V gene are MNHEY and SVGEGT. In DNA, the CDR3 is TGTGCCAGCAGTTACAGGGTCATGGACACTGAAGCTTTCTTT. The encoded protein is CASSYRVMDTEAFF.

This chain connects TRBV2 to TRBJ2-7; perhaps TRBD1 as D (5 bases). The CDR3 totals 15 residues. Germline V gene sequence: CDR1 SNHLY, CDR2 FYNNEI. V was cut by 8 bases and J by 5 bases, with 22 bases left in between. The CDR3 spells CASGEGVNPPNEQYV. CDR3 in DNA: TGTGCCAGCGGGGAAGGGGTAAATCCCCCTAACGAGCAGTACGTC.

As regards this clonotype: Being one base from a much bigger clone, this may be a read error. The chain carries TRBV4-3 and TRBJ2-1; D perhaps matches TRBD2 (6 bases). There are 16 residues in the CDR3. In germline, CDR1 is LGHNA, CDR2 YSLEER. The CDR3 reads CTSSQETGVAYNEQFF. The CDR3 coding sequence is TGTACCAGCAGCCAAGAGACGGGAGTAGCCTACAATGAGCAGTTCTTC.

In this sample, this clonotype turned up a few times. V gene TRBV7-6 combines with J gene TRBJ2-5; 8 bases fit TRBD1. CDR1 SGHVS and CDR2 FNYEAQ come from the germline V gene. V lost 5 bases and J lost 2; bases outside the gene matches: 13. This CDR3 comprises 17 residues. CDR3 residues: CASSHIISGTGQETQYF. The DNA for the CDR3 is TGTGCCAGCAGCCACATTATCTCCGGGACAGGACAAGAGACCCAGTACTTC.

This clonotype has just a few counts. DNA of the CDR3: TGTGCCAGCAGACTGGCGGGACTAGCAATGGGTGAGCAGTTCTTC. This encodes CASRLAGLAMGEQFF. This chain connects TRBV6-2 or TRBV6-3 to TRBJ2-1; 9 positions agree with TRBD2. Germline loops: CDR1 MNHEY, CDR2 SVGEGT. The V segment lost 6 bases and the J segment 9 bases; nucleotides outside the gene matches: 12. This CDR3 contains 15 residues.

This clonotype was picked up a small number of times. The chain uses TRBV6-2 or TRBV6-3 and TRBJ2-1; D not certain. The V gene lost 5 bases and the J gene lost 7 bases, with 9 bases spanning the gap. Germline CDR1 reads MNHEY; CDR2 reads SVGEGT. This CDR3 contains 12 residues. CDR3 sequence reads: CASSGNANEQFF. CDR3 sequence (DNA): TGTGCCAGCAGTGGTAACGCGAATGAGCAGTTCTTC.

Notes on this clonotype: This clone may be a read error of a much larger clone one base away. The chain uses TRBV24-1 and TRBJ1-5, with D possibly being TRBD1 (6 bases). The CDR3 extends over 13 amino acids. CDR1 and CDR2 (germline): KGHDR, SFDVKD. In DNA, the CDR3 is TGTGCCATCAGTGATTTGCCAGGGGACCCCCAGCATTTT. Protein product: CAISDLPGDPQHF.

Written as DNA, the CDR3 is TGTGCCAGTAGAGCTGGGGGGCTCAGGAATGAGCAGTTCTTC. Protein product: CASRAGGLRNEQFF. The V gene is TRBV2, the J gene TRBJ2-1; D assignment may be TRBD1 or TRBD2 (6 bases each). V lost 9 bases to trimming and J lost 7 bases, with 19 bases between them. Germline V gene lookup returns CDR1 SNHLY and CDR2 FYNNEI. There are 14 residues in the CDR3.

The CDR3 DNA follows: TGCGCCAGCAGCTCTAACTCTGGAAACACCATATATTTT. Amino acids: CASSSNSGNTIYF. The chain recombines TRBV4-1 with TRBJ1-3; no clear D. With 5 bases removed from V and 0 bases from J, the gap between germline ends came to 5 bases. CDR1 and CDR2 from the germline V gene are MGHRA and YSYEKL. CDR3 size: 13 residues.

This clonotype was seen many times. V gene TRBV25-1 combines with J gene TRBJ2-1; D is unclear. The V and J ends lost 6 bases and 5 bases respectively, with 14 bases between them. Germline loops: CDR1 MGHDK, CDR2 SYGVNS. The CDR3 is 14 amino acids. CDR3 nucleotide sequence: TGTGCCAGCAGCCCCCAAACGGGTAACAATGAGCAGTTCTTC. This encodes CASSPQTGNNEQFF.

This clonotype was observed many times. This chain uses TRBV15 with TRBJ2-3, with D perhaps TRBD2 (6 bases). With 5 bases removed from V and 5 bases from J, the gap between germline ends came to 8 bases. The CDR3 length is 12 residues. Germline V lookup: CDR1 LNHNV, CDR2 YYDKDF (reference sequence). The CDR3 sequence: CATSGGGDTQYF. The CDR3 bases are TGTGCCACCAGCGGGGGAGGAGATACGCAGTATTTT. Full variable domain (remainder filled in from reference TRBV15 and TRBJ2-3): DAMVIQNPRYQVTQFGKPVTLSCSQTLNHNVMYWYQQKSSQAPKLLFHYYDKDFNNEADTPDNFQSRRPNTSFCFLDIRSPGLGDTAMYLCATSGGGDTQYFGPGTRLTVL.

This clonotype appeared a few times. This chain links TRBV2 with TRBJ2-7, with D hard to call. The CDR3 extends over 12 amino acids. CDR1 SNHLY and CDR2 FYNNEI come from the germline V gene. The V and J ends lost 9 bases and 3 bases respectively, with 12 bases between them. The CDR3 nucleotides read TGTGCCAGTCTATTAGGGTACTACGAGCAGTACTTC. The encoded protein is CASLLGYYEQYF.

This chain links TRBV29-1 with TRBJ2-3; 15 positions agree with TRBD2. Germline V gene data show CDR1 as SQVTM and CDR2 as ANQGSEA. V shed 7 bases and J 5 bases; nucleotides not matched to a gene: 10. This CDR3 has 16 amino acids. The CDR3 spells CSGSRTSGRAGDTQYF. The DNA of the CDR3 is TGCAGCGGCTCCCGGACTAGCGGGAGGGCCGGAGATACGCAGTATTTT.

This clonotype was recorded many times. The J gene is TRBJ2-7, the V gene TRBV12-3 or TRBV12-4; D is unresolved. The V and J ends lost 6 bases and 7 bases respectively, with 19 bases between them. This CDR3 comprises 14 residues. CDR3 in amino acids: CASSPLMPPGEQYF. CDR3 sequence (DNA): TGTGCCAGCAGCCCCCTTATGCCCCCTGGAGAGCAGTACTTC.

This chain uses TRBV27 with TRBJ2-7; 10 bases line up with TRBD2. The CDR3 runs to 14 residues. Looked up from germline, CDR1 is MNHEY and CDR2 is SMNVEV (reference sequence). With 6 bases clipped from V and 0 bases from J, the junction kept 2 bases outside the gene matches. The CDR3 bases are TGTGCCAGCAGCCCTAGCGGGAGCTCCTACGAGCAGTACGTC. It is translated as CASSPSGSSYEQYV.

This clonotype was detected many times. This chain links TRBV6-1 with TRBJ2-7; D not certain. With 8 bases removed from V and 3 bases from J, the gap between germline ends came to 14 bases. This CDR3 region has 13 residues. CDR1 is MNHNS and CDR2 is SASEGT in the germline V gene. The CDR3 bases are TGTGCCAGCGTGCCCATGGGTTGCTACGAGCAGTACGTC. The encoded protein is CASVPMGCYEQYV.

The V and J genes are TRBV7-9 and TRBJ2-3; a weak D match, TRBD1 (7 bases). V shed 4 bases and J shed 3 bases, with 11 bases lying between them. The CDR3 is 14 amino acids. Germline CDR1 and CDR2: SEHNR and FQNEAQ (reference sequence). DNA for the CDR3: TGTGCCAGCAGCTCAGCAGGGGGGACAGATACGCAGTATTTT. Its protein product is CASSSAGGTDTQYF.

In its sample, this clonotype was seen many times. The chain carries TRBV11-3 and TRBJ2-7; 8 bases are a match to TRBD1. In germline, CDR1 is SGHNT, CDR2 YENEEA. The V gene end was trimmed by 1 base and the J gene end by 5 bases; junction bases not matched to a gene: 7. The CDR3 has 15 amino acids. The CDR3: CASSLAGQGIDEQYF. CDR3 nucleotide sequence: TGTGCCAGCAGCTTAGCAGGACAGGGTATCGACGAGCAGTACTTC.

This clonotype showed up just a few times. The chain employs TRBV29-1 and TRBJ2-1, with 14 bases that match TRBD2. The CDR3 consists of 14 residues. Germline lookup yields CDR1 SQVTM and CDR2 ANQGSEA. The trim removed 3 bases at V and 9 bases at J, leaving 4 bases unmatched. The CDR3 nucleotides are TGCAGCGTTGAGGGACTAGCGGGAGCAGGTGAGCAGTTCTTC. Amino acids: CSVEGLAGAGEQFF.